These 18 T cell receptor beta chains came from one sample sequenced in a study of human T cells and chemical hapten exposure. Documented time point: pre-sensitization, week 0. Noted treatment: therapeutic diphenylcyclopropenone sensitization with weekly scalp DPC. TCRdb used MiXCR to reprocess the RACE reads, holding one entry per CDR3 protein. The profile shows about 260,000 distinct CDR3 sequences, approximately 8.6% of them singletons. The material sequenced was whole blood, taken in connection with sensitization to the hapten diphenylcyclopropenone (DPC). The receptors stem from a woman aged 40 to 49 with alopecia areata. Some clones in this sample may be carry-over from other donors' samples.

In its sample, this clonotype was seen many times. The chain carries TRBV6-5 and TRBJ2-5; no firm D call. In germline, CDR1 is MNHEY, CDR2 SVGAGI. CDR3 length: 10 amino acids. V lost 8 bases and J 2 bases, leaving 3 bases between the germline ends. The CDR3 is CASGQETQYF. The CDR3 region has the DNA TGTGCCAGCGGTCAAGAGACCCAGTACTTC.

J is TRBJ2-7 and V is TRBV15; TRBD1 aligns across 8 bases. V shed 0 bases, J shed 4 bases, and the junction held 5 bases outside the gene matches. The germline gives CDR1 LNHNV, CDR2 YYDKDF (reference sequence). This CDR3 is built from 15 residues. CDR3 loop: CATSRDSRGLYEQYF. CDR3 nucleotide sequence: TGTGCCACCAGCAGAGATTCCAGGGGGCTTTACGAGCAGTACTTC.

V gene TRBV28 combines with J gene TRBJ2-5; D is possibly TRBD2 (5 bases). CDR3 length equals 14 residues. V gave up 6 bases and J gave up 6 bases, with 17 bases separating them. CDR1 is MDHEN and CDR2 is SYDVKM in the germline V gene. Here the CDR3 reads CASSPRDSKKTQYF. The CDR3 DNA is TGTGCCAGCAGCCCCCGGGATAGCAAGAAGACCCAGTACTTC.

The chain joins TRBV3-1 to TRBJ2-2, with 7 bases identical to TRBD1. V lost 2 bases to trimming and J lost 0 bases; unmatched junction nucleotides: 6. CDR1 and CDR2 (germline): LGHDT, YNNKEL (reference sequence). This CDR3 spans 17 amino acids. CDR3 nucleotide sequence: TGTGCCAGCAGCCAACTCCCGGACAGGACGAACACCGGGGAGCTGTTTTTT. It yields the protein CASSQLPDRTNTGELFF.

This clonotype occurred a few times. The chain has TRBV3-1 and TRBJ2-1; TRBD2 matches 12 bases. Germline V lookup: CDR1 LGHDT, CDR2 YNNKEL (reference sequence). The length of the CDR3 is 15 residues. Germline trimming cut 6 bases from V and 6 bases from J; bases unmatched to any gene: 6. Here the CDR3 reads CASRRTSGNFNEQFF. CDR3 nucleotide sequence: TGTGCCAGCAGGCGGACTAGCGGGAATTTCAATGAGCAGTTCTTC.

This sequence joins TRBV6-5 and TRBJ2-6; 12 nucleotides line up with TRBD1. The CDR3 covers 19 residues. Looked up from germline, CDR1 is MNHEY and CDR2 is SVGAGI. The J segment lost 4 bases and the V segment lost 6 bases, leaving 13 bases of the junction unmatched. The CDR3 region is CASSPSMGQGASGANVLTF. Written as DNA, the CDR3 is TGTGCCAGCAGCCCCAGCATGGGACAGGGGGCGTCCGGGGCCAACGTCCTGACTTTC.

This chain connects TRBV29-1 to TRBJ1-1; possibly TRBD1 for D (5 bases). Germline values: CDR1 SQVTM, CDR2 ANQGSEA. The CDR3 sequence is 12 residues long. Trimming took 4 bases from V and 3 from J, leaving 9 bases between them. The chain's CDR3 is CSVGEGDTEAFF. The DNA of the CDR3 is TGCAGCGTTGGGGAAGGGGACACTGAAGCTTTCTTT.

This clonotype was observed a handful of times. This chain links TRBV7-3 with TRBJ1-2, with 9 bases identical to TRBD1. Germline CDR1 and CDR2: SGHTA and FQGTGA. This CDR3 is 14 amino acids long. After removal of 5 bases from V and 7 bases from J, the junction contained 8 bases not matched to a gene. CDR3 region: CASSPGQGMSGYTF. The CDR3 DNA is TGTGCCAGCAGCCCCGGACAGGGGATGAGTGGCTACACCTTC.

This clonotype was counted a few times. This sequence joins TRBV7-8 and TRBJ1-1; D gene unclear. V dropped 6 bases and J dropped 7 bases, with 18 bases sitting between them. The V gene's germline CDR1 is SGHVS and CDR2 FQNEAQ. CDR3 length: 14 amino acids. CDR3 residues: CASRKEGTAFEAFF. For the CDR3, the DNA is TGTGCCAGCAGAAAAGAGGGTACAGCTTTTGAAGCTTTCTTT.

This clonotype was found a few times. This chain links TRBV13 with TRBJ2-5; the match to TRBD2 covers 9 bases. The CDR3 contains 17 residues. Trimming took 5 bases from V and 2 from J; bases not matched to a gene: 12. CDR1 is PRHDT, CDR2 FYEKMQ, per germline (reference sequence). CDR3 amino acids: CASSHLARLAGQETQYF. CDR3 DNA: TGTGCCAGCAGCCACCTCGCCCGGCTAGCGGGGCAAGAGACCCAGTACTTC.

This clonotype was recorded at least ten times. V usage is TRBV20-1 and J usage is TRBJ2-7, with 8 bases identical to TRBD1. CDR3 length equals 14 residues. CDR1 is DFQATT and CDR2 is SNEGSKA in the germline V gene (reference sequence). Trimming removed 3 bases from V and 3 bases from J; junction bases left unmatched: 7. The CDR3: CSARRDRPIYEQYF. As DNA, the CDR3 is TGCAGTGCTAGGCGGGACAGGCCTATCTACGAGCAGTACTTC.

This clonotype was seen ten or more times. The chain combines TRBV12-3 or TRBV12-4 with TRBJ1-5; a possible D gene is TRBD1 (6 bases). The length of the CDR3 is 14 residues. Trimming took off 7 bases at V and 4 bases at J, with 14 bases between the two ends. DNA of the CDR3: TGTGCCAGCACCAGCCGGGACAATAATCAGCCCCAGCATTTT. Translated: CASTSRDNNQPQHF.

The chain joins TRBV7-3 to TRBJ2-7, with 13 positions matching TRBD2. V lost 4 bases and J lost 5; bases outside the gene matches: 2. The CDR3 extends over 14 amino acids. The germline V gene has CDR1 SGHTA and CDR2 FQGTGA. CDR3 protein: CASSSGLAGNEQYF. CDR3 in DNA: TGTGCCAGCAGCTCGGGACTAGCGGGAAACGAGCAGTACTTC. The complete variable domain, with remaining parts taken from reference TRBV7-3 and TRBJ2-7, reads GAGVSQTPSNKVTEKGKYVELRCDPISGHTALYWYRQSLGQGPEFLIYFQGTGAADDSGLPNDRFFAVRPEGSVSTLKIQRTERGDSAVYLCASSSGLAGNEQYFGPGTRLTVT.

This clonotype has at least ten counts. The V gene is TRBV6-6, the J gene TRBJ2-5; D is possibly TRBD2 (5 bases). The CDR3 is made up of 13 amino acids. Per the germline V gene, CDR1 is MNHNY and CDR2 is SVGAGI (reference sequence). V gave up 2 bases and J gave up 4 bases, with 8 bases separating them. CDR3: CASSYGLAETQYF. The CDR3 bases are TGTGCCAGCAGTTACGGCCTAGCAGAGACCCAGTACTTC.

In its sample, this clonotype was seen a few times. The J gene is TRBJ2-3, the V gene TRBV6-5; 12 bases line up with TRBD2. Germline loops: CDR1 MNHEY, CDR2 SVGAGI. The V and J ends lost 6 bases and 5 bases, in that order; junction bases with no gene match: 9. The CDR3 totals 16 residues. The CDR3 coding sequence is TGTGCCAGCAGCCCCGGCGGACTAGCGGGACGAGATACGCAGTATTTT. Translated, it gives CASSPGGLAGRDTQYF.

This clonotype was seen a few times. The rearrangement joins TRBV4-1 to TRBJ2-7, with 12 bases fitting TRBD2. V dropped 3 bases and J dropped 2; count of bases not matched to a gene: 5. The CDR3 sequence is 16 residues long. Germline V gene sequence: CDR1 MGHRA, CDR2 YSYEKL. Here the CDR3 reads CASSQLGLAGAYEQYF. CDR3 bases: TGCGCCAGCAGCCAGCTGGGACTAGCGGGCGCCTACGAGCAGTACTTC.

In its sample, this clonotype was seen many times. The CDR3 nucleotides read TGTGCCAGCTTTAAGAAATGGTTACCCTCCTACAATGAGCAGTTCTTC. The encoded protein is CASFKKWLPSYNEQFF. This chain joins TRBV2 and TRBJ2-1; D is undetermined. Looked up from germline, CDR1 is SNHLY and CDR2 is FYNNEI. This CDR3 is built from 16 residues. Trimming removed 8 bases at V and 0 bases at J, with 17 bases between.

The CDR3 here is CSAKTGTQAFF. The DNA of the CDR3 is TGCAGTGCTAAGACAGGGACCCAAGCTTTCTTT. The chain couples TRBV20-1 to TRBJ1-1; 7 bases line up with TRBD1. CDR3 length: 11 residues. The germline V gene encodes CDR1 DFQATT and CDR2 SNEGSKA (reference sequence). Trimming removed 4 bases from V and 9 bases from J; junction bases left unmatched: 5.